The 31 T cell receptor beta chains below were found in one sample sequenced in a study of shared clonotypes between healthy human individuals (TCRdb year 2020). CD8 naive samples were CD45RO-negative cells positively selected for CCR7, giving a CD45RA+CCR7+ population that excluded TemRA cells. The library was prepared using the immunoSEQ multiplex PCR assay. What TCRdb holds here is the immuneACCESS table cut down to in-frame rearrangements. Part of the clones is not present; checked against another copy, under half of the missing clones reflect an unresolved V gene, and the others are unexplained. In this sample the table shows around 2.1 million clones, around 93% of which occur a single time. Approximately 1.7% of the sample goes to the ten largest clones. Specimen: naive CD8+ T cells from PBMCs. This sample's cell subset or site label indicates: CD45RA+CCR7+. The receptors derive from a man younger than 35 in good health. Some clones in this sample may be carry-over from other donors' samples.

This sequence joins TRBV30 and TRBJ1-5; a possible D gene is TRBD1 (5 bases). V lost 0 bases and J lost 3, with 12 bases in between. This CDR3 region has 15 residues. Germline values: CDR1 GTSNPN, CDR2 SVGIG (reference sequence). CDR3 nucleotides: TGTGCCTGGAGTGTATCGGCTGGGGCCAATCAGCCCCAGCATTTT. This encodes CAWSVSAGANQPQHF.

The CDR3: CATSPRRGNQPQHF. The CDR3 nucleotides are TGTGCCACCAGCCCCCGCCGGGGCAATCAGCCCCAGCATTTT. The chain employs TRBV15 and TRBJ1-5; no definite D call. Germline CDR1 reads LNHNV; CDR2 reads YYDKDF (reference sequence). Trimming shortened V by 5 bases and J by 2 bases, and 10 bases separated the two germline ends. This CDR3 is 14 amino acids long.

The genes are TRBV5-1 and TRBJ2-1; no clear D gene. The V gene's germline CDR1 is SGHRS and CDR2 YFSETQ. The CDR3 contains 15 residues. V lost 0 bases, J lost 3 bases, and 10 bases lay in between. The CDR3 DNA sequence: TGCGCCAGCAGCTTGGGGGTGTCGTTCTACAATGAGCAGTTCTTC. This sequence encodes CASSLGVSFYNEQFF.

The CDR3 sequence is CASSWPGTGSLEQYF. The CDR3 coding sequence is TGTGCCAGCAGTTGGCCCGGGACAGGGTCTCTAGAGCAGTACTTC. The chain links TRBV6-6 to TRBJ2-7; 9 nucleotides align to TRBD1. CDR1 MNHNY and CDR2 SVGAGI come from the germline V gene (reference sequence). The CDR3 spans 15 residues. V was pared by 4 bases and J by 7 bases, with 11 bases of the junction left unmatched.

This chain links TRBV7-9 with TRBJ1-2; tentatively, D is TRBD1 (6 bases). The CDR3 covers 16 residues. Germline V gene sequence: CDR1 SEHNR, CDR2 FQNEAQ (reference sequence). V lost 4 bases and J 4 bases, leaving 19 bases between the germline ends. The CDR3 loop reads CASSSLGRDTVYGYTF. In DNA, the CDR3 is TGTGCCAGCAGCTCGTTGGGCCGGGACACCGTCTATGGCTACACCTTC.

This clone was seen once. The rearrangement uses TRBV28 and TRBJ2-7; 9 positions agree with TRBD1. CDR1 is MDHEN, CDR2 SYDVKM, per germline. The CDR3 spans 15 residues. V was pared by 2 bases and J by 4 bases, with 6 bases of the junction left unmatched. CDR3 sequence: CASSLGQGMMYEQYF. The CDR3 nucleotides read TGTGCCAGCAGTTTAGGACAGGGGATGATGTACGAGCAGTACTTC.

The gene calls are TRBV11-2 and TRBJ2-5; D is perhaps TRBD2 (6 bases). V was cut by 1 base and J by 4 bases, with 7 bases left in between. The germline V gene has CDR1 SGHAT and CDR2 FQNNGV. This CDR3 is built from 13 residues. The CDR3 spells CASSLVAVETQYF. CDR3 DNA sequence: TGTGCCAGCAGCTTAGTAGCGGTAGAGACCCAGTACTTC.

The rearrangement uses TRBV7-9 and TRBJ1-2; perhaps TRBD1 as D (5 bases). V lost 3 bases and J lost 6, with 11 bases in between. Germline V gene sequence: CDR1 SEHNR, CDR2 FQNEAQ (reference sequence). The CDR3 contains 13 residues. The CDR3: CASSFAGYDGYTF. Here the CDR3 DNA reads TGTGCCAGCAGCTTCGCAGGGTATGATGGCTACACCTTC.

The DNA for the CDR3 is TGTGCCAGCAGCTTAACGGGGAGGGGCACAGGAAACGAGCAGTACTTC. As protein: CASSLTGRGTGNEQYF. The chain employs TRBV7-3 and TRBJ2-7; 7 positions match TRBD2. This CDR3 is built from 16 residues. With 0 bases clipped from V and 5 bases from J, the junction kept 10 bases outside the gene matches. Germline CDR1 reads SGHTA; CDR2 reads FQGTGA.

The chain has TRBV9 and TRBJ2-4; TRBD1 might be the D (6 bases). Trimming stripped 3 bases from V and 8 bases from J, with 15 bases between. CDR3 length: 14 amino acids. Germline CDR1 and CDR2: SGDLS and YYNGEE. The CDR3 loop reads CASSGGHRGDIQYF. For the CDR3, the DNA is TGTGCCAGCAGCGGGGGACACAGAGGGGACATTCAGTACTTC.

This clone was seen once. The DNA of the CDR3 is TGTGCCAGCAGCAAAACCAGGAGGAGTGACTATGGCTACACCTTC. This codes for CASSKTRRSDYGYTF. The V and J genes are TRBV13 and TRBJ1-2; no definite D call. Trimming removed 5 bases from V and 3 bases from J, with 16 bases in between. CDR1 is PRHDT, CDR2 FYEKMQ, per germline (reference sequence). The CDR3 is 15 amino acids.

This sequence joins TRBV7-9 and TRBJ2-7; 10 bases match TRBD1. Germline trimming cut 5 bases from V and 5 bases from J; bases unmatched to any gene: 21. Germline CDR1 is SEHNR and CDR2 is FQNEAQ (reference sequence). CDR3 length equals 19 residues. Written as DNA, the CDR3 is TGTGCCAGCAGCACTACGCAGGACGGTCGGACAGGGGGAATTCACGAGCAGTACTTC. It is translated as CASSTTQDGRTGGIHEQYF.

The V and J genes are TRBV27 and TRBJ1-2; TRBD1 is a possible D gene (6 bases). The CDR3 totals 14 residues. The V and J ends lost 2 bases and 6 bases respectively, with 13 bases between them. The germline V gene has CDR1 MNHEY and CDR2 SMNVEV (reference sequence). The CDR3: CASSLTGPEDGYTF. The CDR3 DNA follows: TGTGCCAGCAGTTTAACAGGGCCCGAGGATGGCTACACCTTC.

The CDR3 reads CASRRQGVGPYEQYF. In DNA form, the CDR3 reads TGTGCCAGCAGGAGACAGGGTGTGGGTCCCTACGAGCAGTACTTC. The chain is built from TRBV27 and TRBJ2-7; 7 bases map to TRBD1. V dropped 6 bases and J dropped 2; count of bases not matched to a gene: 10. This CDR3 is 15 amino acids long. CDR1 and CDR2 from the germline V gene are MNHEY and SMNVEV (reference sequence).

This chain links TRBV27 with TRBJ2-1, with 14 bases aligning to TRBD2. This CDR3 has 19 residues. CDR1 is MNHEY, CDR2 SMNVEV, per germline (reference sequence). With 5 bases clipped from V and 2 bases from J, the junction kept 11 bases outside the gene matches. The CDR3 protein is CASSHPGLAGDPTYNEQFF. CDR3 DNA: TGTGCCAGCAGTCACCCGGGACTAGCGGGAGATCCGACCTACAATGAGCAGTTCTTC.

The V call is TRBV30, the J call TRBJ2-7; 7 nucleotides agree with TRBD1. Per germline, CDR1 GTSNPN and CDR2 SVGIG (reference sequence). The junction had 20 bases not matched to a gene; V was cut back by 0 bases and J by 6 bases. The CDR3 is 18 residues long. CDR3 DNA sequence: TGTGCCTGGAGTGTACAGATAGACAGGGAAAGGGCAAGAGCCGAGCAGTACTTC. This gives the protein CAWSVQIDRERARAEQYF.

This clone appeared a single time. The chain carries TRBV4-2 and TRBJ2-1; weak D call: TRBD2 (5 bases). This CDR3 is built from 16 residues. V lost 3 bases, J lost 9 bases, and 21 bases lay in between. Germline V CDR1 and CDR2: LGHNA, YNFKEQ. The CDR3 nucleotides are TGTGCCAGCAGCCAGCCCATACCCGAGAGGGCTGGTGAGCAGTTCTTC. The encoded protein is CASSQPIPERAGEQFF.

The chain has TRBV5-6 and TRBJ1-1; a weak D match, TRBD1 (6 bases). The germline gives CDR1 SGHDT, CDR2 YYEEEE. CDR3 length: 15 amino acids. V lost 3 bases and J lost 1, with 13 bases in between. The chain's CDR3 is CASSSRTESNTEAFF. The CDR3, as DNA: TGTGCCAGCAGCTCCCGGACAGAGTCGAACACTGAAGCTTTCTTT.

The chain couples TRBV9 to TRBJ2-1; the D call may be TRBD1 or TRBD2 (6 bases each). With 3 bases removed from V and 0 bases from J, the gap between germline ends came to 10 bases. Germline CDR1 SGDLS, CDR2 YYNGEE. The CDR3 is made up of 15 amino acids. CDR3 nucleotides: TGTGCCAGCAGCGATGGAGGGGGCTCCTACAATGAGCAGTTCTTC. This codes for CASSDGGGSYNEQFF.

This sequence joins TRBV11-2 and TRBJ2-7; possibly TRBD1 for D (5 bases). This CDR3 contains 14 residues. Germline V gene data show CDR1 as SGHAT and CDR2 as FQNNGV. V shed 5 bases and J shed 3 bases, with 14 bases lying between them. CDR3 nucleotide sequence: TGTGCCAGCAGCCTCCAGGGAATGTACTACGAGCAGTACTTC. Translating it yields CASSLQGMYYEQYF.

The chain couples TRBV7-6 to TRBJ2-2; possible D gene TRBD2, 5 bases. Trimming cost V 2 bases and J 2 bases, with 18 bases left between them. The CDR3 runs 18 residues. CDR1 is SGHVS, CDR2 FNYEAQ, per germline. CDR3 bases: TGTGCCAGCAGCTTAAATATTAGGACTGGTCTTAACACCGGGGAGCTGTTTTTT. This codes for CASSLNIRTGLNTGELFF.

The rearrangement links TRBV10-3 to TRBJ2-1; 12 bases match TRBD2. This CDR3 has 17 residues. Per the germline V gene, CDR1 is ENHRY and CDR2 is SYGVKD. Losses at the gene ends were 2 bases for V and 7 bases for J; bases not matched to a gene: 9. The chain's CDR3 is CAISEPSLAGGPNEQFF. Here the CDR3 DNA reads TGTGCCATCAGTGAGCCGAGTCTAGCGGGAGGGCCGAATGAGCAGTTCTTC.

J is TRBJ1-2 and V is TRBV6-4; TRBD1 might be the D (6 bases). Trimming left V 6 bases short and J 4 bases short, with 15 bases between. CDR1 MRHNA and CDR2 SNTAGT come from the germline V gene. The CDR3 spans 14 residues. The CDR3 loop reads CASSPGGLGYGYTF. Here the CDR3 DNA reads TGTGCCAGCAGCCCCGGGGGGCTGGGCTATGGCTACACCTTC.

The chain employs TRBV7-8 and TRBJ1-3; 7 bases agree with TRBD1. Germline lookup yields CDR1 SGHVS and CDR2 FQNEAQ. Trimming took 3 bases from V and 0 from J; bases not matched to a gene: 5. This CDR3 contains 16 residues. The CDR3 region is CASSFDGTASGNTIYF. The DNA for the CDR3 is TGTGCCAGCAGCTTTGACGGGACAGCCTCTGGAAACACCATATATTTT.

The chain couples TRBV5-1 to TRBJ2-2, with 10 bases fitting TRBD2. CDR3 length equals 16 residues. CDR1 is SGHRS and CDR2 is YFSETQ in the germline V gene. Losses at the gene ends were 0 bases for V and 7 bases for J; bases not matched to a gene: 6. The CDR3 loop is CASSLVPSGSGGELFF. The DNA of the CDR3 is TGCGCCAGCAGCTTGGTTCCTAGCGGGAGTGGCGGGGAGCTGTTTTTT.

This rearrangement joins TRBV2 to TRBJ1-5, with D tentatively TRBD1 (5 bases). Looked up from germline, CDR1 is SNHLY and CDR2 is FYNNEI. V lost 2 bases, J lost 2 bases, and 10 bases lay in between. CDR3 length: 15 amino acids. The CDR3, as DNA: TGTGCCAGCAGTGAAATCGGGGGGGGCAATCAGCCCCAGCATTTT. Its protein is CASSEIGGGNQPQHF.

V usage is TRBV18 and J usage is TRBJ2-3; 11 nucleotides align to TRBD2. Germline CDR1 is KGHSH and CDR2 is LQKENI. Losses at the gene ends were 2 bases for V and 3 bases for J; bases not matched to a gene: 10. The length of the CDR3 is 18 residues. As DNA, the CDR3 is TGTGCCAGCTCACCAGTCAGACTAGCGGGAAGGGATACAGATACGCAGTATTTT. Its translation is CASSPVRLAGRDTDTQYF.

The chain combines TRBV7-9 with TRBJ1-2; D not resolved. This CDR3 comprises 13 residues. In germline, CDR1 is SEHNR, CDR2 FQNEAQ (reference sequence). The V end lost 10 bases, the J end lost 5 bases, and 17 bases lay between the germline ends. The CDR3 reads CATPREIEYGYTF. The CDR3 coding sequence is TGTGCCACCCCAAGGGAGATAGAATATGGCTACACCTTC. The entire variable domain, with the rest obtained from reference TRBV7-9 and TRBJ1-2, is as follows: DTGVSQNPRHKITKRGQNVTFRCDPISEHNRLYWYRQTLGQGPEFLTYFQNEAQLEKSRLLSDRFSAERPKGSFSTLEIQRTEQGDSAMYLCATPREIEYGYTFGSGTRLTVV.

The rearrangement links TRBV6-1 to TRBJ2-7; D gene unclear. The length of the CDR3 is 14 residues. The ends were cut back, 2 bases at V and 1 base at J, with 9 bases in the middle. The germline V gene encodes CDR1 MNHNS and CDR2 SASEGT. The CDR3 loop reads CASSEYRASYEQYF. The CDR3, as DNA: TGTGCCAGCAGTGAATACAGAGCATCCTACGAGCAGTACTTC.

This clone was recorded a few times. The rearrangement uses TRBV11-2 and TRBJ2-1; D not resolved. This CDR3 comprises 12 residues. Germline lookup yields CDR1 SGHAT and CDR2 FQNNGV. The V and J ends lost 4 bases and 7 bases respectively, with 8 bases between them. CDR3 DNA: TGTGCCAGCAGCTCGGCGTGGAATGAGCAGTTCTTC. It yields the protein CASSSAWNEQFF.

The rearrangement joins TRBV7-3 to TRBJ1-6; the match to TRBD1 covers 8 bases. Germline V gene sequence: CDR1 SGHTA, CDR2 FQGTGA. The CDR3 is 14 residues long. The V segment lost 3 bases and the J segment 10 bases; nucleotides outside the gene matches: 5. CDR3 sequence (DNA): TGTGCCAGCAGCTTGAGGGGGACAGGCTCACCCCTCCACTTT. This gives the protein CASSLRGTGSPLHF.